This T cell receptor (beta chain) was observed in a study of T cell responses to AZD1222 COVID-19 vaccine. V gave up 4 bases and J gave up 4 bases, with 12 bases separating them. The CDR3 is 15 residues long. Germline V gene sequence: CDR1 SGDLS, CDR2 YYNGEE. Study conclusions and caveats: Spike-specific TCR breadth and depth both grew after two AZD1222 doses. Vaccine-associated CD4 TCRs spanned spike, dominant at 160-218 and 743-854.

Some clones are missing from TCRdb's copy, which holds only in-frame ones; the method was immunoSEQ multiplex PCR. The sample includes 75,000 to 100,000 clones, roughly nine tenths of them seen just once. To note about this clone: Its matching antigen is unknown.

The sequencing here drew on peripheral blood, taken on day 0 of AZD1222 vaccination. The chain couples TRBV9 to TRBJ2-6; no clear D gene. This TCR derives from an adult in good health. As DNA, the CDR3 is TGTGCCAGCAGCCTTACTGGCAGCGGGGCCAACGTCCTGACTTTC. Translating it yields CASSLTGSGANVLTF.